This T cell receptor beta chain was obtained from a study of blood T cell repertoires in COVID-19. Study context: Samples representing acute and convalescent COVID-19 were sourced from the United States, Italy and Spain. T cells, B-cell-depleted T cells, or PBMCs supplied cDNA or gDNA.

Original handling: For nucleated cells, counts were estimated from reference gene primer amplification. The data were produced by immunoSEQ multiplex PCR, yet TCRdb's version contains in-frame clones alone and is incomplete. V, J and clone size derive from that table, while D and trimming were established from the DNA sequence. The sample yields 40,000 or so clones, approximately 85% seen once. The germline V gene has CDR1 LGHDT and CDR2 YNNKEL (reference sequence). The CDR3 covers 13 residues. Trimming stripped 2 bases from V and 3 bases from J, with 8 bases between. The rearrangement links TRBV3-1 (or the pseudogene TRBV3-2) to TRBJ2-7; D remains ambiguous. This TCR derives from a man between 60 and 75 years old with acute or convalescent COVID-19. The sequenced sample consisted of peripheral blood. The CDR3 loop reads CASSQRSIYEQYF. Here the CDR3 DNA reads TGTGCCAGCAGCCAAAGGAGTATCTACGAGCAGTACTTC.